This T cell receptor beta chain originates from a study of T cells after yellow fever vaccination. The germline V gene encodes CDR1 SGHTS and CDR2 YDEGEE. CDR3 length equals 14 residues. The V end lost 4 bases, the J end lost 1 base, and 10 bases lay between the germline ends. This clonotype has a count of ten or more. TCRdb used MiXCR to reprocess the 5' RACE reads, holding one entry per CDR3 protein. The sample has 300,000 to 350,000 distinct CDR3 sequences, about 4% seen once. The sequencing here drew on PBMCs, taken 5 days after the yellow fever booster vaccination. The chain has TRBV5-8 and TRBJ2-3; D is perhaps TRBD1 (6 bases). The sequence came from a man aged 18 to 30 who received the YFV17D yellow fever vaccine. The DNA of the CDR3 is TGTGCCAGCAGCACCGGGACACGCACAGATACGCAGTATTTT. It is translated as CASSTGTRTDTQYF.